This TCR beta chain was identified during a study of CD8 T cells in ankylosing spondylitis. Findings of the study overall: Past studies reported some motif variants in reactive arthritis synovial fluid and blood.

This clonotype was picked up many times. Its antigen is undetermined. The germline CDR1 and CDR2 sequences are MNHEY and SMNVEV (reference sequence). This CDR3 region has 11 residues. Trimming removed 6 bases at V and 7 bases at J, with 7 bases between. TCRdb analysed the 5' RACE reads with MiXCR anew, one entry per CDR3 protein. The table shows a few hundred thousand distinct CDR3 sequences, with about 10% occurring only once. The receptor was derived from a male donor with ankylosing spondylitis or in good health (not recorded which). This chain uses TRBV27 with TRBJ2-1; no clear D gene. Sequenced: blood, either unsorted or a sorted T cell fraction (not recorded which). The DNA of the CDR3 is TGTGCCAGCAGCTCGATTAATGAGCAGTTCTTC. Amino acids: CASSSINEQFF.